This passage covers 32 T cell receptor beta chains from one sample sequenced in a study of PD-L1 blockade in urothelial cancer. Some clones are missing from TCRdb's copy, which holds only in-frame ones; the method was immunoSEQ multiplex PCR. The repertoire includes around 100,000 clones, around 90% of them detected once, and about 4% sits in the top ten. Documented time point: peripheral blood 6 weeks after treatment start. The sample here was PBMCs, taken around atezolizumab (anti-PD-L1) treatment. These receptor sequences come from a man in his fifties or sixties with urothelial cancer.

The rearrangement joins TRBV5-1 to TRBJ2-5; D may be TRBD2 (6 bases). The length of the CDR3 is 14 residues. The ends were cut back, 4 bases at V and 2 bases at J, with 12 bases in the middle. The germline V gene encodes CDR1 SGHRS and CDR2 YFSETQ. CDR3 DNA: TGCGCCAGCAGCCGCGGAGGGTTGCAAGAGACCCAGTACTTC. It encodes CASSRGGLQETQYF.

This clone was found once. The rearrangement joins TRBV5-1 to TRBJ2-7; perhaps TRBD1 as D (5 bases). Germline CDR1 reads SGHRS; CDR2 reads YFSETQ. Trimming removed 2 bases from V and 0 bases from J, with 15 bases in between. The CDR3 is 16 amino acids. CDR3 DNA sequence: TGCGCCAGCAGCTTTGGTTCGACAGCCTCCTCCTACGAGCAGTACTTC. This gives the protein CASSFGSTASSYEQYF.

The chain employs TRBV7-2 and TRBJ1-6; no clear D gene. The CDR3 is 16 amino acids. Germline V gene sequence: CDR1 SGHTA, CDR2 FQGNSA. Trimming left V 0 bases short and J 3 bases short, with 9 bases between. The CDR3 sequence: CASSLAAGNYNSPLHF. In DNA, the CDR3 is TGTGCCAGCAGCTTAGCCGCGGGAAACTATAATTCACCCCTCCACTTT.

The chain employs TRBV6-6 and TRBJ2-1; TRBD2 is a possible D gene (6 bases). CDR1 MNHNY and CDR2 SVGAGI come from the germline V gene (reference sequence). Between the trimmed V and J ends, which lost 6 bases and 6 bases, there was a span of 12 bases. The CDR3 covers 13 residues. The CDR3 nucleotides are TGTGCCAGCAGGGGGATGGGAGGCAATGAGCAGTTCTTC. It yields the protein CASRGMGGNEQFF.

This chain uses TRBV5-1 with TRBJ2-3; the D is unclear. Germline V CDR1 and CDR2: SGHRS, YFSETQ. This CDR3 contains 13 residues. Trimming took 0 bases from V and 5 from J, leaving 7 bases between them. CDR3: CASSLDVVDTQYF. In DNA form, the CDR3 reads TGCGCCAGCAGCTTGGACGTAGTAGATACGCAGTATTTT.

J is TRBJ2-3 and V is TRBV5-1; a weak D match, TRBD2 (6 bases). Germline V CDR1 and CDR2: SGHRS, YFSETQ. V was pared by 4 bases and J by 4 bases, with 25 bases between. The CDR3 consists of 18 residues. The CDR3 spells CASSPGRFGSQVADTQYF. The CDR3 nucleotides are TGCGCCAGCAGCCCCGGGAGATTTGGTAGCCAGGTAGCAGATACGCAGTATTTT.

CDR3 nucleotides: TGTGCCAGCAGTTCCTCGACCCGGGACAGTACTAACTATGGCTACACCTTC. Encoded protein: CASSSSTRDSTNYGYTF. This chain links TRBV27 with TRBJ1-2, with 7 bases fitting TRBD1. Germline V gives CDR1 MNHEY, CDR2 SMNVEV (reference sequence). V was clipped by 4 bases and J by 0 bases; unmatched bases: 11. There are 17 residues in the CDR3.

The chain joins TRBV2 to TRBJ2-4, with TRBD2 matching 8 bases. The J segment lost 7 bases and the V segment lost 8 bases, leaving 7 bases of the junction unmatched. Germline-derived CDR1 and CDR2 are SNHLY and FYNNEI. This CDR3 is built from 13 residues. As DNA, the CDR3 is TGTGCCAGCGAGGCGGGGGGCCCCAACATTCAGTACTTC. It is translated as CASEAGGPNIQYF.

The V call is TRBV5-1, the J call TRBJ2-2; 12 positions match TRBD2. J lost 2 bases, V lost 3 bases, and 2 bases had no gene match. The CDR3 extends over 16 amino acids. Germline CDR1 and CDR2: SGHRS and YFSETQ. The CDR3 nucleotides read TGCGCCAGCAGCTCGGGACTAGCGGGTAACACCGGGGAGCTGTTTTTT. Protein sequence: CASSSGLAGNTGELFF.

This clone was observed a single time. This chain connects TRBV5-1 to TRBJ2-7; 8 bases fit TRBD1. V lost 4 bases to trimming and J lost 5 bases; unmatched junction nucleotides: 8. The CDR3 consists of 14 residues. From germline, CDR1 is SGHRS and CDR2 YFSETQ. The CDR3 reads CASSARDRLNEQYF. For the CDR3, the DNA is TGCGCCAGCAGCGCCCGGGACAGGCTAAACGAGCAGTACTTC.

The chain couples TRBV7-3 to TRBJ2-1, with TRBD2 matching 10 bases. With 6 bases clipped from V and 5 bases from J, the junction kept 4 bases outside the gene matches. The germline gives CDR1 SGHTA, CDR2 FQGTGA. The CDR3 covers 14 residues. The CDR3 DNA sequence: TGTGCCAGCAGGCCTAGCGGGAGTAACAATGAGCAGTTCTTC. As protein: CASRPSGSNNEQFF.

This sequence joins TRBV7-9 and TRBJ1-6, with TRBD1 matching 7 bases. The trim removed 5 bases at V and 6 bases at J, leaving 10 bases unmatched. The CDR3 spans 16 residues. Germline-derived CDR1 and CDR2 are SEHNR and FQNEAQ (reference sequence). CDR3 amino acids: CASSPDRAGVNSPLHF. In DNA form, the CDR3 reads TGTGCCAGCAGCCCTGACAGGGCTGGAGTTAATTCACCCCTCCACTTT.

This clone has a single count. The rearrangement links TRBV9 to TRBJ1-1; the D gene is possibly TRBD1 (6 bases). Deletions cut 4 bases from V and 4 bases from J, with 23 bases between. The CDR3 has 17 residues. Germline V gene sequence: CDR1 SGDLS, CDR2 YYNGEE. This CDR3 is CASSTPERGAQTTEAFF. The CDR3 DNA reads TGTGCCAGCAGCACTCCCGAGCGGGGGGCGCAGACCACTGAAGCTTTCTTT.

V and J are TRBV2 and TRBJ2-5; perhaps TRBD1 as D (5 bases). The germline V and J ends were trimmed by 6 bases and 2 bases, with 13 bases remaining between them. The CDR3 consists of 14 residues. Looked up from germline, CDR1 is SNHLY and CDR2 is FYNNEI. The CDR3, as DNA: TGTGCCAGCAGGACGGACACAACTCAAGAGACCCAGTACTTC. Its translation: CASRTDTTQETQYF.

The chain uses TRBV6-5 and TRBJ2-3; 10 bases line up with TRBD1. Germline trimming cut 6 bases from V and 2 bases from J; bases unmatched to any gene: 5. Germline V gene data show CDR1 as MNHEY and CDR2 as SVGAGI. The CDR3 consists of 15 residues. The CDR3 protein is CASSTTGGVTDTQYF. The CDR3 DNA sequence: TGTGCCAGCAGCACGACAGGGGGCGTCACAGATACGCAGTATTTT.

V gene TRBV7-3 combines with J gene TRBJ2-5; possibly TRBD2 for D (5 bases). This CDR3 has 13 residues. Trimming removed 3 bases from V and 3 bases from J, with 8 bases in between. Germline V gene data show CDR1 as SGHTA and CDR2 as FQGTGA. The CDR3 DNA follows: TGTGCCAGCAGCTTCGACTATAAAGAGACCCAGTACTTC. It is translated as CASSFDYKETQYF.

The CDR3 loop reads CASSVLPGQGDEKLFF. CDR3 bases: TGTGCCAGCAGTGTCCTTCCGGGACAGGGAGATGAAAAACTGTTTTTT. The chain couples TRBV28 to TRBJ1-4, with 9 bases aligning to TRBD1. The CDR3 is 16 amino acids. V was clipped by 5 bases and J by 6 bases; unmatched bases: 10. In germline, CDR1 is MDHEN, CDR2 SYDVKM. The full variable domain, in which reference TRBV28 and TRBJ1-4 provide the parts outside the CDR3, is DVKVTQSSRYLVKRTGEKVFLECVQDMDHENMFWYRQDPGLGLRLIYFSYDVKMKEKGDIPEGYSVSREKKERFSLILESASTNQTSMYLCASSVLPGQGDEKLFFGSGTQLSVL.

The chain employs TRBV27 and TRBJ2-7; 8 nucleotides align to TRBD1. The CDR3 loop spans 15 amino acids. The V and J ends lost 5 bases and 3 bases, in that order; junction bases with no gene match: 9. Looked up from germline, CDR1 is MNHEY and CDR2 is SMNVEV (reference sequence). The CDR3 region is CASSPRTGLFYEQYF. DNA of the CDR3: TGTGCCAGCAGTCCGCGGACAGGGCTTTTCTACGAGCAGTACTTC.

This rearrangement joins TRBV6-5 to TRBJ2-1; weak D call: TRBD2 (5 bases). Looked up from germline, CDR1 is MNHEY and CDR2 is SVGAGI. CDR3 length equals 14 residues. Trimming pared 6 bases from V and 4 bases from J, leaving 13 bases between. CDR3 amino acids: CASSPREGYNEQFF. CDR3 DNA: TGTGCCAGCAGCCCCAGAGAGGGTTACAATGAGCAGTTCTTC.

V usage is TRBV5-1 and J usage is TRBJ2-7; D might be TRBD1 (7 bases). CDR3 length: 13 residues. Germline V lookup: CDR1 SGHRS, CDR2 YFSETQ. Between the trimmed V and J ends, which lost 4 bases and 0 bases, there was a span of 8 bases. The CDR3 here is CASSQGGSYEQYF. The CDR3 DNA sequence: TGCGCCAGCAGCCAGGGGGGCTCCTACGAGCAGTACTTC. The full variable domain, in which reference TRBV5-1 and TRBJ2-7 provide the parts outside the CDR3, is KAGVTQTPRYLIKTRGQQVTLSCSPISGHRSVSWYQQTPGQGLQFLFEYFSETQRNKGNFPGRFSGRQFSNSRSEMNVSTLELGDSALYLCASSQGGSYEQYFGPGTRLTVT.

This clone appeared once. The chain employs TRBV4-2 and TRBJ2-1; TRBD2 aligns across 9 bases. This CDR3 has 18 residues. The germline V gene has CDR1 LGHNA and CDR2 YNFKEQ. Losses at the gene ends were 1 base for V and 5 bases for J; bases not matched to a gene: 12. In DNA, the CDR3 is TGTGCCAGCAGCCAAGGATTAAGCGGGAGGCCCCGGCACAATGAGCAGTTCTTC. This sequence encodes CASSQGLSGRPRHNEQFF.

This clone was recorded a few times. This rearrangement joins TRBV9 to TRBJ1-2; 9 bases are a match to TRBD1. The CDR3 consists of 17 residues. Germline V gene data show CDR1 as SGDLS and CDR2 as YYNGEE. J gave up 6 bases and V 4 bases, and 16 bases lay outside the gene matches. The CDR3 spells CASSLSVGGQGNDGYTF. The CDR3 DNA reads TGTGCCAGCAGCTTGTCAGTGGGCGGACAGGGGAATGATGGCTACACCTTC.

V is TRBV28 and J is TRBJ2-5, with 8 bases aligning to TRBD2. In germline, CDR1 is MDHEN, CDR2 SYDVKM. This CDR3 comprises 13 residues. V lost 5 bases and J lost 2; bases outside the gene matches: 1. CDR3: CASSVAGQETQYF. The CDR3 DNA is TGTGCCAGCAGTGTAGCGGGACAAGAGACCCAGTACTTC.

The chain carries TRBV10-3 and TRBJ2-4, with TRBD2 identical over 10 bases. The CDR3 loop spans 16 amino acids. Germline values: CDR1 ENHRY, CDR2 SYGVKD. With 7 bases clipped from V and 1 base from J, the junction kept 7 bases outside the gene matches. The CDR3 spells CAITQSGRAAKNIQYF. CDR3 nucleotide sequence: TGTGCCATCACCCAAAGCGGGAGGGCCGCCAAAAACATTCAGTACTTC.

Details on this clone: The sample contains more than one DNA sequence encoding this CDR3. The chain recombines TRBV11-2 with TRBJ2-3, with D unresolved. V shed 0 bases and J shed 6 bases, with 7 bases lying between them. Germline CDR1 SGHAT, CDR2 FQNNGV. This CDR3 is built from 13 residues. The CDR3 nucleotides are TGTGCCAGCAGCTTAGATCACGGGGATACGCAGTATTTT. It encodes CASSLDHGDTQYF.

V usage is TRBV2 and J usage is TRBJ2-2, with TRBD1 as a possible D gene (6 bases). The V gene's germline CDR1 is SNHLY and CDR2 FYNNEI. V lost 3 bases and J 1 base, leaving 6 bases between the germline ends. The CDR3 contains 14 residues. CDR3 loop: CASSDRGNTGELFF. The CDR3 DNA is TGTGCCAGCAGTGACAGGGGGAACACCGGGGAGCTGTTTTTT.

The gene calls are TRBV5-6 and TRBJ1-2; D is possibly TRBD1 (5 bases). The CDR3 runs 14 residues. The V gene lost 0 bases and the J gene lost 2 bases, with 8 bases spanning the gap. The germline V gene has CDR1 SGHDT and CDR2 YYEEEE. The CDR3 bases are TGTGCCAGCAGCTTGGGACAGCTAAACTATGGCTACACCTTC. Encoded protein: CASSLGQLNYGYTF. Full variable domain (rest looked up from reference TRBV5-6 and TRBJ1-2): DAGVTQSPTHLIKTRGQQVTLRCSPKSGHDTVSWYQQALGQGPQFIFQYYEEEERQRGNFPDRFSGHQFPNYSSELNVNALLLGDSALYLCASSLGQLNYGYTFGSGTRLTVV.

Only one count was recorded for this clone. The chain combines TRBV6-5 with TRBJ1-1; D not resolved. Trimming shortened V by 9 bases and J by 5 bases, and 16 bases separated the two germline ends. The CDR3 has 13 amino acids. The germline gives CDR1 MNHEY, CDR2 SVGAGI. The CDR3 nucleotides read TGTGCCAGTAACCGAGATGTGAGAACTGAAGCTTTCTTT. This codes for CASNRDVRTEAFF.

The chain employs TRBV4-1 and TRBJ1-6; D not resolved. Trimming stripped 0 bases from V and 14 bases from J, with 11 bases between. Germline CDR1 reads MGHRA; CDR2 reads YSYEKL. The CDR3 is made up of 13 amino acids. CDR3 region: CASSQEQQITLHF. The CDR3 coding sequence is TGCGCCAGCAGCCAAGAACAGCAAATCACCCTCCACTTT.

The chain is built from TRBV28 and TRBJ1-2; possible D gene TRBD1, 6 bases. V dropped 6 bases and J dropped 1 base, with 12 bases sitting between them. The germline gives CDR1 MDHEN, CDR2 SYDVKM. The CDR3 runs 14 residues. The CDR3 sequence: CASRPGAVNYGYTF. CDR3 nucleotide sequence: TGTGCCAGCAGGCCAGGGGCTGTTAACTATGGCTACACCTTC.

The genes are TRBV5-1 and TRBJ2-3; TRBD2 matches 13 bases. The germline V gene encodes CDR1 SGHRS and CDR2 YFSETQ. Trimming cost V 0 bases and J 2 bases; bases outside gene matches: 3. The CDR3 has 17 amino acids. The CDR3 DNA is TGCGCCAGCAGCTTGGGACTAGCGGGGGGAACCACAGATACGCAGTATTTT. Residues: CASSLGLAGGTTDTQYF. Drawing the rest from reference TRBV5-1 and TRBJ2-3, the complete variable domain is KAGVTQTPRYLIKTRGQQVTLSCSPISGHRSVSWYQQTPGQGLQFLFEYFSETQRNKGNFPGRFSGRQFSNSRSEMNVSTLELGDSALYLCASSLGLAGGTTDTQYFGPGTRLTVL.

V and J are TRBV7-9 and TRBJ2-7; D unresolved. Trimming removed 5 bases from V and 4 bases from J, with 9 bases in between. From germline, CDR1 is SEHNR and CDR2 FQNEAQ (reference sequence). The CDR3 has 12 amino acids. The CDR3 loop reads CASSLTEYEQYF. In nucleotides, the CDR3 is TGTGCCAGCAGCCTCACAGAATACGAGCAGTACTTC. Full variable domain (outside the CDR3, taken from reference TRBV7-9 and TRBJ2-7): DTGVSQNPRHKITKRGQNVTFRCDPISEHNRLYWYRQTLGQGPEFLTYFQNEAQLEKSRLLSDRFSAERPKGSFSTLEIQRTEQGDSAMYLCASSLTEYEQYFGPGTRLTVT.